This is a list of T cell receptor beta chains from one sample in a study of cytomegalovirus exposure and HLA in healthy donors. Produced via immunoSEQ multiplex PCR; TCRdb's table is partial and in-frame only. This table holds 60,000 to 90,000 clones, 70% to 80% found once. The sequenced sample consisted of PBMCs. The receptors derive from a woman in her forties or fifties in good health and CMV-seropositive. Each CDR3 is given with its conserved first and last residue. The order of the fields is CDR3 DNA, CDR3 protein, clone size, D gene, V gene, J gene. D genes are given only for firm matches. Where a row states a size, it is once, few, many or the class of an expanded clone; other rows omit it.

TGCGCCAGCAGCCAAGATTGGCGGGGGGGCCGTAATGAGCAGTTCTTC,CASSQDWRGGRNEQFF,.,TRBD2,TRBV4-3,TRBJ2-1
TGTGCCATCAGTGCCGGACTAGCGGGCTCTTACAATGAGCAGTTCTTC,CAISAGLAGSYNEQFF,.,TRBD2,TRBV10-3,TRBJ2-1
TGTGCCAGCAGCAGACGACTGATCGTCACAGATACGCAGTATTTT,CASSRRLIVTDTQYF,.,.,TRBV7-8,TRBJ2-3
TGTGCCAGCAGCCATAGGACTAGCGGGGTACTCACAGATACGCAGTATTTT,CASSHRTSGVLTDTQYF,.,TRBD2,TRBV14,TRBJ2-3
TGTGCCAGCTCAGAGAGCGGGAGGCTACAAGAGACCCAGTACTTC,CASSESGRLQETQYF,.,TRBD2,TRBV18,TRBJ2-5
TGTGCCAGCAGTGCCCCCGGGGGTAACTATGGCTACACCTTC,CASSAPGGNYGYTF,few,.,TRBV10-3,TRBJ1-2
TGTGCCAGCAGCCGACAGGGCGTAGCTAATGAAAAACTGTTTTTT,CASSRQGVANEKLFF,.,TRBD1,TRBV28,TRBJ1-4
TGTGCCAGCAGTTCCTACGGGACAGCGCAGGGCTACACCTTC,CASSSYGTAQGYTF,.,TRBD1,TRBV27,TRBJ1-2
TGTGCCAGCAGCTTAGAGGCTAGTTCGCGAGAGACCCAGTACTTC,CASSLEASSRETQYF,.,.,TRBV7-2,TRBJ2-5
TGTGCCAGCAGTCTCGGGACGGGAGATGGAAACACCATATATTTT,CASSLGTGDGNTIYF,.,.,TRBV6-5,TRBJ1-3
TGTGCCAGCAGTGAAGCGCGGACTAGCGGGAGAGGAGGGGAGACCCAGTACTTC,CASSEARTSGRGGETQYF,.,TRBD2,TRBV2,TRBJ2-5
TGTGCCAGCAGTGCCCGTCAAGGAGGTGGCACTGAAGCTTTCTTT,CASSARQGGGTEAFF,.,.,TRBV6-1,TRBJ1-1
TGCGCCAGCAGCTTGGATTCGGAGGTTGGGCACACTGAAGCTTTCTTT,CASSLDSEVGHTEAFF,.,.,TRBV5-1,TRBJ1-1
TGTGCCAGCAGCTTACTTACAGGGCTGGACTACGAGCAGTACTTC,CASSLLTGLDYEQYF,.,.,TRBV5-6,TRBJ2-7
TGTGCCAGCGGCGGGAGGGGCAGCACAGATACGCAGTATTTT,CASGGRGSTDTQYF,few,TRBD2,TRBV5-5,TRBJ2-3
TGTGCCATCAGTGGGCGGGCCAAGAGAGAGACCCAGTACTTC,CAISGRAKRETQYF,.,.,TRBV10-3,TRBJ2-5
TGTGCCAGCAGCCCCCGCCCCACAGGGTTAGGAGAGACCCAGTACTTC,CASSPRPTGLGETQYF,.,.,TRBV7-2,TRBJ2-5
TGTGCCAGCAGCTTGGGACCCGGGACAGGGTTTTTCGAGCAGTACTTC,CASSLGPGTGFFEQYF,few,TRBD1,TRBV11-1,TRBJ2-7
TGCGCCAGCAGTGACGGGACAGACAATCCCTATGGCTACACCTTC,CASSDGTDNPYGYTF,few,TRBD1,TRBV10-1,TRBJ1-2
TGTGCCAGTAGTACACAGGGGTCGAACACTGAAGCTTTCTTT,CASSTQGSNTEAFF,many,TRBD1,TRBV19,TRBJ1-1
TGTGCCATCAGTGAGGGACAGAACTCTAACTATGGCTACACCTTC,CAISEGQNSNYGYTF,.,.,TRBV10-3,TRBJ1-2
TGCGCCAGCAGCGCGGGACAGACCATTTCACCCCTCCACTTT,CASSAGQTISPLHF,few,TRBD1,TRBV5-1,TRBJ1-6
TGTGCCAGCAGCCCGACAGTCTGTGAGCAGTTCTTC,CASSPTVCEQFF,.,.,TRBV5-6,TRBJ2-1
TGTGCCAGCAGTGAAGTTGACAGGGTCCACGAGCAGTACTTC,CASSEVDRVHEQYF,.,TRBD1,TRBV2,TRBJ2-7
TGTGCCAGCAGACAGGGGTACGGAAACACCATATATTTT,CASRQGYGNTIYF,.,TRBD1,TRBV19,TRBJ1-3
TGTGCCAGCAGCGGTACCGGGACAGAGTATAATTCACCCCTCCACTTT,CASSGTGTEYNSPLHF,.,TRBD1,TRBV9,TRBJ1-6
TGTGCCAGCGGGGAGTTCTACGAGCAGTACTTC,CASGEFYEQYF,.,.,TRBV6-1,TRBJ2-7
TGTGCCAGCAGCCAGGGACTTTTAACCTACGAGCAGTACTTC,CASSQGLLTYEQYF,.,.,TRBV7-2,TRBJ2-7
TGTGCCAGCAGTTACGGGGGACAGGGGGCGGCCGAGCAGTACTTC,CASSYGGQGAAEQYF,few,TRBD1,TRBV6-6,TRBJ2-7
TGCAGCGTTGACAGTTCGGGCTACACCTTC,CSVDSSGYTF,.,.,TRBV29-1,TRBJ1-2
TGTGCCATCAGTGAGTCGCAAGTCCCGGGTGAGGGCTACGAGCAGTACTTC,CAISESQVPGEGYEQYF,.,.,TRBV10-3,TRBJ2-7
TGTGCCAGCAGCTGGCTAGCGGGTTTCTCTGGGGCCAACGTCCTGACTTTC,CASSWLAGFSGANVLTF,.,TRBD2,TRBV7-8,TRBJ2-6
TGTGCCAGCAGCTTAGCTTGGACAGGAATATACAATGAGCAGTTCTTC,CASSLAWTGIYNEQFF,.,TRBD1,TRBV7-9,TRBJ2-1
TGTGCCACCACCCCCGGACTGTCCTACGAGCAGTACTTC,CATTPGLSYEQYF,.,.,TRBV6-6,TRBJ2-7
TGTGCCAGCAGCCCCCCGACAGGGGGCTATGGCTACACCTTC,CASSPPTGGYGYTF,.,TRBD1,TRBV11-2,TRBJ1-2
TGCGCCAGCAGCCCCCCGACAGGTCTGGGATCTGACCCCCTCCACTTT,CASSPPTGLGSDPLHF,.,.,TRBV4-1,TRBJ1-6
TGTGCCAGCAGTTTATCAGAGACCTACGAGCAGTACTTC,CASSLSETYEQYF,.,.,TRBV27,TRBJ2-7
TGTGCCAGCAGTTACTCGTTCTCGGGGGCCTACAATGAGCAGTTCTTC,CASSYSFSGAYNEQFF,.,.,TRBV6-5,TRBJ2-1
TGTGCCAGCCGGGCAGGGGGCCATGGCTACACCTTC,CASRAGGHGYTF,.,TRBD1,TRBV6-1,TRBJ1-2
TGCGCCAGCAGCTTGACAGGGAGTGAGCAGTTCTTC,CASSLTGSEQFF,.,.,TRBV5-1,TRBJ2-1
TGCGCCAGCAGTGAAGACAGGGACCTTAATGAAAAACTGTTTTTT,CASSEDRDLNEKLFF,.,TRBD1,TRBV23-1,TRBJ1-4
TGCGCCAGCAGCTTGGCCGTCCGAGACTCGGGCACAGATACGCAGTATTTT,CASSLAVRDSGTDTQYF,.,.,TRBV5-1,TRBJ2-3
TGTGCCAGCAGCCTTACGACTAGCGGCTCCTACAATGAGCAGTTCTTC,CASSLTTSGSYNEQFF,.,TRBD2,TRBV7-3,TRBJ2-1
TGCGCCAGCAGCGAACGGACAGTGAACACTGAAGCTTTCTTT,CASSERTVNTEAFF,.,.,TRBV5-1,TRBJ1-1
TGTGCCAGCAGTTTAACCCTAACAGGGGGCACGGAGACCCAGTACTTC,CASSLTLTGGTETQYF,few,TRBD1,TRBV6-6,TRBJ2-5
TGCGCCAGCAGCAGAACGGGGATGGCCCAAGAGACCCAGTACTTC,CASSRTGMAQETQYF,.,.,TRBV5-1,TRBJ2-5
TGTGCCAGCAGCGGGCTAAGCGGGGGAAACACCATATATTTT,CASSGLSGGNTIYF,.,.,TRBV4-2,TRBJ1-3
TGCGCCAGCAGCCAAGAAACCGGTGGTAATTCACCCCTCCACTTT,CASSQETGGNSPLHF,few,.,TRBV4-3,TRBJ1-6
TGTGCCAGCTCACCAGGGACAGCATCCTACGAGCAGTACTTC,CASSPGTASYEQYF,.,TRBD1,TRBV18,TRBJ2-7
TGTGCCAGCAGCGCTCCCGGGACTAGCGGGAGAGCAGATACGCAGTATTTT,CASSAPGTSGRADTQYF,.,TRBD2,TRBV5-6,TRBJ2-3
TGTGCCAGCAGGCCCCTCCATAGGAACACTGAAGCTTTCTTT,CASRPLHRNTEAFF,.,.,TRBV27,TRBJ1-1
TGTGCCAGCAGTTCCCGAGACTACAGGGGCGAGCAGTACTTC,CASSSRDYRGEQYF,.,TRBD1,TRBV27,TRBJ2-7
TGCGCCAGCAGCTTGGGAGCGGGGGCCTACAATGAGCAGTTCTTC,CASSLGAGAYNEQFF,.,TRBD2,TRBV5-1,TRBJ2-1
TGTGCCAGCAGTTCCCCAGGGGGCGCGAAGCCCCAGCATTTT,CASSSPGGAKPQHF,.,TRBD1,TRBV6-5,TRBJ1-5